The source of this T cell receptor beta chain is a study of blood T cell repertoires in COVID-19. About the research overall: Samples representing acute and convalescent COVID-19 were sourced from the United States, Italy and Spain. The cDNA or gDNA used as material had been derived from T cells, B-cell-depleted T cells, or PBMCs.

Original analysis: Reference gene primer amplification in the assay estimated nucleated cell counts. TCRdb keeps only in-frame clones here, not all; method: immunoSEQ multiplex PCR. Clone size and the V and J calls come from that table; the DNA yielded D and trimming. The table includes around 180,000 clones, approximately 90% detected once. J lost 3 bases, V lost 5 bases, and 6 bases had no gene match. The CDR3 consists of 15 residues. Germline assignment: CDR1 MDHEN and CDR2 SYDVKM. This clone came up once. Sequencing input: peripheral blood. The V gene is TRBV28, the J gene TRBJ2-3; 9 positions agree with TRBD2. This sequence was found in a human donor in a cohort sampled during active COVID-19. CDR3 in amino acids: CASSPPGLATDTQYF. As DNA, the CDR3 is TGTGCCAGCAGTCCGCCGGGACTAGCAACAGATACGCAGTATTTT. Supplemented by reference TRBV28 and TRBJ2-3, the full variable domain reads DVKVTQSSRYLVKRTGEKVFLECVQDMDHENMFWYRQDPGLGLRLIYFSYDVKMKEKGDIPEGYSVSREKKERFSLILESASTNQTSMYLCASSPPGLATDTQYFGPGTRLTVL.